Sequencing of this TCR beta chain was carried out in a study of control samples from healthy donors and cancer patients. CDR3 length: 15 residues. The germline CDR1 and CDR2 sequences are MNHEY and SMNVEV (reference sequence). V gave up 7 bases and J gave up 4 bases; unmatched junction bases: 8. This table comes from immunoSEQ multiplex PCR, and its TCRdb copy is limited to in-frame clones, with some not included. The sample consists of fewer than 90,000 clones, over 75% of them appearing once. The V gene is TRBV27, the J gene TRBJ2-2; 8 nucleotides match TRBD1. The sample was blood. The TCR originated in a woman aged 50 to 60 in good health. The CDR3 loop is CASTTRQGSTGELFF. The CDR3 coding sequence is TGTGCCAGCACAACTAGACAGGGGAGCACCGGGGAGCTGTTTTTT.